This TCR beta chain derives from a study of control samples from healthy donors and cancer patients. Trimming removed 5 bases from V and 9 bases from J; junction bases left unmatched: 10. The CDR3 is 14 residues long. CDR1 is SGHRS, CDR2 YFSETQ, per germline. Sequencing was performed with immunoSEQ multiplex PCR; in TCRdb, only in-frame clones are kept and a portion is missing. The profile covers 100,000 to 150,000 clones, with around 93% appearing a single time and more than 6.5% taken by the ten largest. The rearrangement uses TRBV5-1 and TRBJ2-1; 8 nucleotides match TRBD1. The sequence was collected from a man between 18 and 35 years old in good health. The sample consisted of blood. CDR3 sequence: CASRHGTGPAEQFF. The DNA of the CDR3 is TGCGCCAGCAGGCACGGGACAGGTCCCGCTGAGCAGTTCTTC.